Sequencing of this T cell receptor beta chain was carried out in a study of human T cells and chemical hapten exposure. The CDR3 has 15 amino acids. CDR1 is SGHRS and CDR2 is YFSETQ in the germline V gene. With 4 bases removed from V and 0 bases from J, the gap between germline ends came to 10 bases. Documented time point: pre-sensitization, week 0. Treatment specified: therapeutic diphenylcyclopropenone sensitization with weekly scalp DPC. TCRdb processed the RACE reads anew with MiXCR; each CDR3 protein has one entry. The table records 240,000 or so distinct CDR3 sequences, roughly 8.9% of them present only once. This clonotype has ten or more counts.

The V and J genes are TRBV5-1 and TRBJ2-2, with a weak D call TRBD1 (5 bases). The sequences come from whole blood, collected in connection with sensitization to the hapten diphenylcyclopropenone (DPC). The TCR comes from a woman in her thirties or forties with alopecia areata. Some clones in this sample may be carry-over from other donors' samples. The CDR3 DNA sequence: TGCGCCAGCAGCCCAGGGCCCTCGAACACCGGGGAGCTGTTTTTT. It encodes CASSPGPSNTGELFF.